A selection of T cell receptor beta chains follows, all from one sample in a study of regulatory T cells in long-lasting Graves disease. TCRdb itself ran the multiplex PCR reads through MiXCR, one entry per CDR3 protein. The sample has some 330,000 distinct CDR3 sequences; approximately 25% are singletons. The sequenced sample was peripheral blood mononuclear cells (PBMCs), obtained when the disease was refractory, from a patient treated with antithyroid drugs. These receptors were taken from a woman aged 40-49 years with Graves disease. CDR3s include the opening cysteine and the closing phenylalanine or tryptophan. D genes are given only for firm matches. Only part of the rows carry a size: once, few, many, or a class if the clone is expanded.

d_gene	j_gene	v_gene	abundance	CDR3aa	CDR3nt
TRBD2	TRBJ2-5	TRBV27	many	CASSLAGAWETQYF	TGTGCCAGCAGTTTAGCGGGAGCATGGGAGACCCAGTACTTC
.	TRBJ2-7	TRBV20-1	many	CSAVPQRAYEQYF	TGCAGTGCTGTTCCTCAGAGGGCGTACGAGCAGTACTTC
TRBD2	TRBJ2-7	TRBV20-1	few	CSASASGSSYEQYF	TGCAGTGCTAGCGCTAGCGGGAGCTCCTACGAGCAGTACTTC
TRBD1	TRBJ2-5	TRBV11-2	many	CASDRGRETQYF	TGTGCCAGTGACAGGGGAAGAGAGACCCAGTACTTC
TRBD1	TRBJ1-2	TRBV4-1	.	CASSQPDRGDYGYTF	TGCGCCAGCAGCCAACCCGACAGGGGGGACTATGGCTACACCTTC
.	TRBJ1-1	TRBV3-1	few	CASSQESERDTEAFF	TGTGCCAGCAGCCAAGAATCCGAACGGGACACTGAAGCTTTCTTT
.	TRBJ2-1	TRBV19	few	CANDPGDSGNEQFF	TGTGCCAACGATCCTGGGGACTCAGGGAATGAGCAGTTCTTC
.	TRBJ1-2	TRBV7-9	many	CASSLFPPRDRDYGYTF	TGTGCCAGCAGCTTATTCCCCCCCAGGGATAGGGACTATGGCTACACCTTC
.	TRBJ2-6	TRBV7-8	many	CASSIDPGANVLTF	TGTGCCAGCAGCATAGACCCTGGGGCCAACGTCCTGACTTTC
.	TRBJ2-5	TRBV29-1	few	CSVEDLLLETQYF	TGCAGCGTTGAAGATCTTCTTCTCGAGACCCAGTACTTC
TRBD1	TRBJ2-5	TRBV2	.	CASSDWDSNQETQYF	TGTGCCAGCAGTGATTGGGACAGCAACCAAGAGACCCAGTACTTC
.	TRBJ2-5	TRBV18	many	CASSPREETQYF	TGTGCCAGCTCACCTCGGGAAGAGACCCAGTACTTC
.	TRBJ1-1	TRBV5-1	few	CASRADWDTEAFF	TGCGCCAGCAGGGCGGACTGGGACACTGAAGCTTTCTTT
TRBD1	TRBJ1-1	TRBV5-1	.	CASSQRRDSQKNTEAFF	TGCGCCAGCAGCCAGCGGAGGGACAGCCAAAAGAACACTGAAGCTTTCTTT
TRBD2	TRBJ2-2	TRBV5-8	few	CASSPRAGGAGELFF	TGTGCCAGCAGCCCCCGAGCGGGAGGGGCCGGGGAGCTGTTTTTT
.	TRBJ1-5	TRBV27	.	CATPQPQHF	TGTGCCACCCCTCAGCCCCAGCATTTT
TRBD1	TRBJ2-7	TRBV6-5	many	CASSYARDSYEQYF	TGTGCCAGCAGTTACGCTCGGGACAGTTACGAGCAGTACTTC
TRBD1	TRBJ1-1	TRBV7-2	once	CASSLGQGTNTEAFF	TGTGCCAGCAGCTTAGGACAGGGGACGAACACTGAAGCTTTCTTT
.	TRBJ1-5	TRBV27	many	CASSRPMSRNQPQHF	TGTGCCAGCAGTAGACCGATGAGCAGAAATCAGCCCCAGCATTTT
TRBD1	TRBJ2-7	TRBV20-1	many	CSAGVGADRGGNEQYF	TGCAGTGCTGGAGTAGGGGCGGACAGGGGAGGTAACGAGCAGTACTTC
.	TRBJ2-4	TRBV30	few	CAWMRVPKNIQYF	TGTGCCTGGATGCGGGTGCCCAAAAACATTCAGTACTTC
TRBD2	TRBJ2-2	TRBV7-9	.	CASTYRGGTGELFF	TGTGCCAGCACCTACCGGGGGGGGACCGGGGAGCTGTTTTTT
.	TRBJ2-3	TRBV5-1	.	CASSLGRPGDTQYF	TGCGCCAGCAGCTTGGGCAGGCCGGGAGATACGCAGTATTTT
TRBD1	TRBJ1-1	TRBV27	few	CASSREGAGGWTEAFF	TGTGCCAGCAGCCGCGAGGGAGCAGGGGGCTGGACTGAAGCTTTCTTT
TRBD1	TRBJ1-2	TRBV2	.	CASRQGQANYGYTF	TGTGCCAGCAGACAGGGACAGGCTAACTATGGCTACACCTTC
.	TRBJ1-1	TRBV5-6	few	CASSFAMSTEAFF	TGTGCCAGCAGCTTTGCCATGAGCACTGAAGCTTTCTTT